The following is a T cell receptor beta chain sequence with its context. Antigen unknown. With 60 Vbeta and 13 Jbeta primers, the PCR was carried out. This table comes from immunoSEQ multiplex PCR, and its TCRdb copy is limited to in-frame clones, with some not included. Found here are approximately 93,000 clones, around four fifths of them singletons; the top ten hold 3% to 4%. The V gene's germline CDR1 is SGHNT and CDR2 YYREEE (reference sequence). V lost 0 bases, J lost 3 bases, and 10 bases lay in between. CDR3 length equals 16 residues. This entry is derived from a study of cytomegalovirus exposure and HLA in healthy donors. Study results and caveats: The study labeled fewer than 200 TCR beta chains cytomegalovirus-associated.

The receptor was derived from a woman in her forties in good health and CMV-seronegative. Material: PBMCs. This chain joins TRBV5-4 and TRBJ1-6; D gene unclear. DNA for the CDR3: TGTGCCAGCAGCTTGGATCCCGGAGACTATAATTCACCCCTCCACTTT. Translation gives CASSLDPGDYNSPLHF.